This entry is about one T cell receptor beta chain. Antigen unknown. Noted treatment: approximately 18 received Ad26.COV2.S at low or high dose, single or two shots; several received placebo; per-sample allocation not given. The investigators took samples on day 63 after the first vaccine or placebo injection. The data stem from a study of Ad26.COV2.S vaccination and SARS-CoV-2 variants. Sequencing used immunoSEQ multiplex PCR; TCRdb keeps in-frame clones, though not all of them. The profile shows some 290,000 clones, around 85% of them singletons. Germline lookup yields CDR1 LGHDT and CDR2 YNNKEL (reference sequence). Trimming cost V 1 base and J 7 bases, with 16 bases left between them. CDR3 size: 15 residues. General observations from the study: Compared with placebo recipients, vaccine recipients had higher spike-specific TCR breadth.

Sample: peripheral blood, taken in a trial of Ad26.COV2.S vaccine versus placebo. The chain recombines TRBV3-1 (or the pseudogene TRBV3-2) with TRBJ2-5; D perhaps matches TRBD2 (7 bases). The source is a person aged 18-65 years who received the Ad26.COV2.S COVID-19 vaccine or a placebo. This CDR3 is CASSQVRGGRGTQYF. The DNA of the CDR3 is TGTGCCAGCAGCCAAGTAAGGGGGGGCCGAGGGACCCAGTACTTC.